The 10 T cell receptor beta chains in this list originate from one sample, sequenced in a study of T cell responses to AZD1222 COVID-19 vaccine. Method: immunoSEQ multiplex PCR; TCRdb's copy keeps in-frame clones and lacks some. The table records about 110,000 clones, less than 95% of them present only once. Source: peripheral blood, taken 28 days after the second AZD1222 dose. The receptors derive from an adult who received the AZD1222 COVID-19 vaccine.

V and J are TRBV3-1 (or the pseudogene TRBV3-2) and TRBJ1-5, with D possibly matching TRBD1 (5 bases). The CDR3 runs 13 residues. V shed 5 bases and J shed 5 bases, with 10 bases lying between them. Looked up from germline, CDR1 is LGHDT and CDR2 is YNNKEL (reference sequence). The CDR3 spells CASSWGRDQPQHF. The CDR3 DNA sequence: TGTGCCAGCAGCTGGGGGAGGGATCAGCCCCAGCATTTT.

The V call is TRBV7-8, the J call TRBJ2-3, with 9 bases identical to TRBD2. Trimming cost V 5 bases and J 4 bases; bases outside gene matches: 7. The CDR3 contains 15 residues. From germline, CDR1 is SGHVS and CDR2 FQNEAQ. Written as DNA, the CDR3 is TGTGCCAGCAGCCCCCCTGGACTAGCGTCAGATACGCAGTATTTT. Protein product: CASSPPGLASDTQYF.

The J gene is TRBJ2-1, the V gene TRBV11-2, with 12 bases aligning to TRBD2. Germline CDR1 SGHAT, CDR2 FQNNGV. The CDR3 extends over 15 amino acids. The V segment lost 5 bases and the J segment 10 bases; nucleotides outside the gene matches: 9. The CDR3 region is CASSPMTSGGTEQFF. CDR3 nucleotides: TGTGCCAGCAGCCCTATGACTAGCGGGGGTACCGAGCAGTTCTTC.

The chain combines TRBV18 with TRBJ1-2; 8 bases are shared with TRBD1. Trimming took 6 bases from V and 8 from J; bases not matched to a gene: 8. Germline assignment: CDR1 KGHSH and CDR2 LQKENI. There are 13 residues in the CDR3. CDR3 residues: CASSPGQGEGYTF. The DNA for the CDR3 is TGTGCCAGCTCCCCCGGACAGGGAGAGGGCTACACCTTC.

V is TRBV29-1 and J is TRBJ2-1; 9 bases align to TRBD2. This CDR3 is built from 14 residues. The J segment lost 15 bases and the V segment lost 1 base, leaving 13 bases of the junction unmatched. Germline CDR1 SQVTM, CDR2 ANQGSEA. CDR3 in amino acids: CSVEGGTSRAGWFF. DNA for the CDR3: TGCAGCGTTGAAGGGGGGACTAGCCGGGCCGGGTGGTTCTTC.

In this sample, this clone turned up once. Here the CDR3 DNA reads TGTGCCAGCAGCTTGCTAGTTAATGAGCAGTTCTTC. Protein: CASSLLVNEQFF. The chain combines TRBV5-4 with TRBJ2-1; D is ambiguous. Per the germline V gene, CDR1 is SGHNT and CDR2 is YYREEE (reference sequence). This CDR3 contains 12 residues. Trimming left V 1 base short and J 7 bases short, with 6 bases between. Combining the CDR3 with reference TRBV5-4 and TRBJ2-1 gives the whole variable domain ETGVTQSPTHLIKTRGQQVTLRCSSQSGHNTVSWYQQALGQGPQFIFQYYREEENGRGNFPPRFSGLQFPNYSSELNVNALELDDSALYLCASSLLVNEQFFGPGTRLTVL.

The rearrangement joins TRBV19 to TRBJ1-1; 8 bases are a match to TRBD1. The CDR3 covers 13 residues. Per the germline V gene, CDR1 is LNHDA and CDR2 is SQIVND (reference sequence). Unmatched junction bases numbered 3, after V lost 1 base and J lost 8 bases. The chain's CDR3 is CASSIVGQGEAFF. In nucleotides, the CDR3 is TGTGCCAGTAGTATAGTCGGACAGGGAGAAGCTTTCTTT.

The rearrangement joins TRBV11-2 to TRBJ2-6; D is tentatively TRBD1 or TRBD2 (5 bases each). Germline V lookup: CDR1 SGHAT, CDR2 FQNNGV. Between the trimmed V and J ends, which lost 2 bases and 0 bases, there was a span of 8 bases. The length of the CDR3 is 16 residues. The CDR3 spells CASSLKGTSGANVLTF. The CDR3 DNA is TGTGCCAGCAGCTTAAAAGGGACCTCTGGGGCCAACGTCCTGACTTTC.

This clone was seen only a few times. The CDR3, as DNA: TGTGCCAGCAGCTCCGCCACGGGAGCGCAAGAGACCCAGTACTTC. It translates to CASSSATGAQETQYF. V gene TRBV5-4 combines with J gene TRBJ2-5; tentative D call: TRBD2 (6 bases). The germline V gene has CDR1 SGHNT and CDR2 YYREEE (reference sequence). V shed 3 bases and J shed 2 bases, with 14 bases lying between them. The CDR3 runs 15 residues.

J is TRBJ2-7 and V is TRBV6-5; D uncertain. CDR3 length equals 14 residues. V was pared by 6 bases and J by 5 bases, with 17 bases between. Germline V gene lookup returns CDR1 MNHEY and CDR2 SVGAGI. CDR3 in amino acids: CASSRDPSDHEQYF. The CDR3 DNA follows: TGTGCCAGCAGCCGTGACCCATCAGACCACGAGCAGTACTTC.